This T cell receptor beta chain was recorded in a study of OX40 agonist ivuxolimab in advanced cancers. The V end lost 2 bases, the J end lost 0 bases, and 8 bases lay between the germline ends. This CDR3 contains 14 residues. Looked up from germline, CDR1 is SGHTA and CDR2 is FQGNSA. Using immunoSEQ multiplex PCR, the repertoire was profiled, and TCRdb retains in-frame clones only, with some absent. The sample lists about 100,000 clones, 70% to 90% occurring once. The clonotype originates from an adult with an advanced solid tumor such as melanoma, head and neck, liver or kidney cancer. Sequencing used CD4+ or CD8+ T cells sorted from blood, obtained in a trial of the OX40 agonist ivuxolimab. The chain recombines TRBV7-2 with TRBJ2-7; unclear D gene. The CDR3 DNA reads TGTGCCAGCAGCTTATCAGTTAGCTCCTACGAGCAGTACTTC. It encodes CASSLSVSSYEQYF.